Sequencing of this TCR beta chain was carried out in a study of blood T cells in healthy people across ages. Total RNA was isolated from each sample in quantities of at least 5.5 micrograms. Alongside a J-beta primer mix, a sample-barcoded 5' primer served in a second PCR lasting about 7 to 12 cycles. TCRdb processed the 5' RACE reads anew with MiXCR; each CDR3 protein has one entry. The table lists around 1.5 million distinct CDR3 sequences, roughly 45% of them singletons. V lost 8 bases and J lost 2, with 17 bases in between. Germline CDR1 is SQVTM and CDR2 is ANQGSEA. The CDR3 spans 14 residues. This clonotype originated in a woman aged 18-29 years in good health. What was sequenced was blood. This chain connects TRBV29-1 to TRBJ2-3, with D unresolved. The DNA of the CDR3 is TGCAGCATTCCCTCCCCGGGCCACACAGATACGCAGTATTTT. It yields the protein CSIPSPGHTDTQYF.